This T cell receptor (beta chain) appears in the sequencing data of a study of T cell repertoires in cytomegalovirus infection. Overall study findings and caveats: The study identified carriers of CMV plus the relevant HLA from cumulative public TCR beta family frequency.

In TCRdb, the reads were re-called with MiXCR into one record per CDR3 protein. This sample has roughly 920,000 distinct CDR3 sequences, with roughly 30% found just once. A word on this clonotype: What it binds is unknown.

The clonotype comes from a human donor in good health (CMV status not recorded). Some clones in this sample may be carry-over from other donors' samples. Material: cultured CD8+ T cells from PBMCs, obtained from culture after CMV antigen stimulation.

This CDR3 is CASNPPLSSYNEQFF. CDR3 coding DNA: TGTGCCAGCAACCCCCCGTTAAGCTCCTACAATGAGCAGTTCTTC. The rearrangement links TRBV7-9 to TRBJ2-1; no clear D gene. CDR1 is SEHNR, CDR2 FQNEAQ, per germline (reference sequence). V was cut by 7 bases and J by 0 bases, with 13 bases left in between. The CDR3 sequence is 15 residues long.